This TCR beta chain derives from a study of CD8 T cells in Susac syndrome. V lost 0 bases, J lost 5 bases, and 7 bases stayed unmatched. This CDR3 is 16 amino acids long. Germline CDR1 is LGHDT and CDR2 is YNNKEL (reference sequence). Random hexamers were used to reverse transcribe about 0.45 to 1 ug of RNA. TCRdb re-called the immunoSEQ multiplex PCR reads through MiXCR, storing one row per CDR3 protein. The repertoire includes approximately 150,000 distinct CDR3 sequences, approximately 93% of them detected once, and roughly 0.099% sits in the top ten. The TCR was taken from a human donor with multiple sclerosis. V usage is TRBV3-1 and J usage is TRBJ1-1, with 9 bases identical to TRBD1. The sequencing sample was made of CD4+ T cells from PBMCs. CDR3 sequence (DNA): TGTGCCAGCAGCCAAGACCCCGGGACAGGGCGGACTGAAGCTTTCTTT. This gives the protein CASSQDPGTGRTEAFF.